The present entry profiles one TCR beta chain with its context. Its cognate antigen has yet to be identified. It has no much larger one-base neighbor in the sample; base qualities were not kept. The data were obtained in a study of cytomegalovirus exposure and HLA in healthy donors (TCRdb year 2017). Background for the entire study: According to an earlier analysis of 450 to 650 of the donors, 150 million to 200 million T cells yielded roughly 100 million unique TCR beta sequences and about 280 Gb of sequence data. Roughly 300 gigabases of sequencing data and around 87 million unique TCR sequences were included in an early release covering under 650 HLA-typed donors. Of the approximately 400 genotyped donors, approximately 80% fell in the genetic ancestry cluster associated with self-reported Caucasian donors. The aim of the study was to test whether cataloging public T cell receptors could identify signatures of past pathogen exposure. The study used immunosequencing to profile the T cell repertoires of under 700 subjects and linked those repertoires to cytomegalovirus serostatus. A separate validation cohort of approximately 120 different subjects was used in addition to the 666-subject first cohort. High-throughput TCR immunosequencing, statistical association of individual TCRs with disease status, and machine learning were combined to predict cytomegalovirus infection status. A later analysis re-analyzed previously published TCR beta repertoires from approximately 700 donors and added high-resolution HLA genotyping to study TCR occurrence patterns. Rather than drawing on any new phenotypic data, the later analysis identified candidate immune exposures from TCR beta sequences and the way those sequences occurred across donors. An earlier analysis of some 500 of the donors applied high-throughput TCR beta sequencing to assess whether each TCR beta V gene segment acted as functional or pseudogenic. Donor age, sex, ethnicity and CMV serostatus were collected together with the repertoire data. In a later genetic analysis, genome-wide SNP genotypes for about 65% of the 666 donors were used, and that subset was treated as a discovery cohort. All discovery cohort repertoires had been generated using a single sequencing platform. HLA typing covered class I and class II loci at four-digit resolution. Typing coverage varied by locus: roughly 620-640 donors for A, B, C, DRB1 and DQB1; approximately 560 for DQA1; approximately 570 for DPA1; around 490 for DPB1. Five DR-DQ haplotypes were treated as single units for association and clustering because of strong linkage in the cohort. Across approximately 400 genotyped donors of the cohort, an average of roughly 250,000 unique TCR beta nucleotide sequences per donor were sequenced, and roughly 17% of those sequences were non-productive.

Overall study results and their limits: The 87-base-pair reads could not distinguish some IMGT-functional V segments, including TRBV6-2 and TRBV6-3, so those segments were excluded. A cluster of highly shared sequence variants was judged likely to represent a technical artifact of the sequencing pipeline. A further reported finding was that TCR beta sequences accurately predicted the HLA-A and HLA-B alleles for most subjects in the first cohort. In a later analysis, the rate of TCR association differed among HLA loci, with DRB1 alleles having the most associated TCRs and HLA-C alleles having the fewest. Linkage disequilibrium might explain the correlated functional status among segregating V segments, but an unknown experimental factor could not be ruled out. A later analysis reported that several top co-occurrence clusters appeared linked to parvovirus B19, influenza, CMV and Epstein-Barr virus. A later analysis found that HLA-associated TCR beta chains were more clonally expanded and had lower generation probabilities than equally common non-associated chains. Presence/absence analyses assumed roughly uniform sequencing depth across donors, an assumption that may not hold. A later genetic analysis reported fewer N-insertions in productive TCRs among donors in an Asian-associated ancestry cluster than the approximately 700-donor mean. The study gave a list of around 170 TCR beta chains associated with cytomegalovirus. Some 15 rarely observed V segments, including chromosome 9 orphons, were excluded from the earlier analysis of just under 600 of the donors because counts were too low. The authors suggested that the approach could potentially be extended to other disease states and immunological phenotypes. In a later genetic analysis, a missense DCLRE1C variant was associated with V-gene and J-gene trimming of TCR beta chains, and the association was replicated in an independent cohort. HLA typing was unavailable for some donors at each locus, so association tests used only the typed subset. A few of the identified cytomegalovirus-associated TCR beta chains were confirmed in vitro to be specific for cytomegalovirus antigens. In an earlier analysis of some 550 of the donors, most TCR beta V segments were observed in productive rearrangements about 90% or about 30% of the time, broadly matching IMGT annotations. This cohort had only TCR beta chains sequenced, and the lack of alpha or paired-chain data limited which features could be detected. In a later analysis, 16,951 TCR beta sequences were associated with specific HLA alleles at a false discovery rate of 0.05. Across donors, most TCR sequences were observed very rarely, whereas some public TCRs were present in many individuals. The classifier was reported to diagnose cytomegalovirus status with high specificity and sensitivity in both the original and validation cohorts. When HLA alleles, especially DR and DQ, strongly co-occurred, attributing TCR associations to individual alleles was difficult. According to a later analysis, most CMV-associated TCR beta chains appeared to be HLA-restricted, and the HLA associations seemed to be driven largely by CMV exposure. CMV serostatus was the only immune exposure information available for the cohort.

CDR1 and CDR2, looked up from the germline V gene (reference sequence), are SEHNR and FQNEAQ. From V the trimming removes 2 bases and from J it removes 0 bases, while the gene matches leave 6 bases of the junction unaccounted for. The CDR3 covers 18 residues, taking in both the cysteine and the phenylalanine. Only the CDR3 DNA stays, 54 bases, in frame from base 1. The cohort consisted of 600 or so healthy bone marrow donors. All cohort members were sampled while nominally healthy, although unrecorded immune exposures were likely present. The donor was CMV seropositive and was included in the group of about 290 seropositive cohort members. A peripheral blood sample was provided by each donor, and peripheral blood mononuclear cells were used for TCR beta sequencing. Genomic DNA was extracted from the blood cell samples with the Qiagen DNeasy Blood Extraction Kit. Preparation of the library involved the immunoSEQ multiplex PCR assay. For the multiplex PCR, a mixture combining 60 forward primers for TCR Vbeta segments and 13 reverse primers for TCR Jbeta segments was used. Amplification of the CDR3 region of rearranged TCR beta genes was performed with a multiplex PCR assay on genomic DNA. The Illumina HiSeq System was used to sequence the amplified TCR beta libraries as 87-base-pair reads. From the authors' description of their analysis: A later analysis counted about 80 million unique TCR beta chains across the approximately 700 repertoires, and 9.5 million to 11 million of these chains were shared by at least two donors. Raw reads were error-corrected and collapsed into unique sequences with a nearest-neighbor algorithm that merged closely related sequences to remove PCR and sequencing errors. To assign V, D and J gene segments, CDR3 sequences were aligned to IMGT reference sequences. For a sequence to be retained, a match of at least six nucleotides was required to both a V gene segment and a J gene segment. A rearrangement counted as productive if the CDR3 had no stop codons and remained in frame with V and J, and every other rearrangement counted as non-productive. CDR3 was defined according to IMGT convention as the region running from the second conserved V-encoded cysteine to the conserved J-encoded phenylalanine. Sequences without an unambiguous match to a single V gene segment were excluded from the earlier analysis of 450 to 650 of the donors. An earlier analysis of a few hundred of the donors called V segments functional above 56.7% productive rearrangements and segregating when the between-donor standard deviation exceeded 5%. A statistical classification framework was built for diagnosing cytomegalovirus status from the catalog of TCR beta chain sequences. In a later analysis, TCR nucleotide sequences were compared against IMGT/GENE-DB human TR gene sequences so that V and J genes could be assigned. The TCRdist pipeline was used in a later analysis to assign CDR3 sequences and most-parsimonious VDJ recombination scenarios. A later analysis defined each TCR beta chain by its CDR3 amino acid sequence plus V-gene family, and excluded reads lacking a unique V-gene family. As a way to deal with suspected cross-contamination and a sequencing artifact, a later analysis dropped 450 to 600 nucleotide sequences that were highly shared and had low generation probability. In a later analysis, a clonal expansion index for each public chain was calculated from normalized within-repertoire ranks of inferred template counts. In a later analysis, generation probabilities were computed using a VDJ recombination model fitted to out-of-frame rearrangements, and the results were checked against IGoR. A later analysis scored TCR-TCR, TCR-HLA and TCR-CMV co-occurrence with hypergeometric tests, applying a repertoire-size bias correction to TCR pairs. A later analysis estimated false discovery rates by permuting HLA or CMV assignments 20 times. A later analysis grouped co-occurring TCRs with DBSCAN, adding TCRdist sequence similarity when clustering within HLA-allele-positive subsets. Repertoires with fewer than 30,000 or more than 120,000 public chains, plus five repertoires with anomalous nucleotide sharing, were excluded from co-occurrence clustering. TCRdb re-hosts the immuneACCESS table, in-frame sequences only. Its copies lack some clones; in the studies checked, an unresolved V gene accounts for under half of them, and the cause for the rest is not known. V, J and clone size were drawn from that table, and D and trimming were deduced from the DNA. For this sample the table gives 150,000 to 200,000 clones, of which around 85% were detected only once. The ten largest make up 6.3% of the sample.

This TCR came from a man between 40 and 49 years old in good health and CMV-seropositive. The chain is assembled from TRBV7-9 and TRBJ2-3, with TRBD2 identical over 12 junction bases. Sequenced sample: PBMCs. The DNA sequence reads TGTGCCAGCAGCTTACTCCTAGCGGGGGGGTCTAGCACAGATACGCAGTATTTT. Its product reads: CASSLLLAGGSSTDTQYF.